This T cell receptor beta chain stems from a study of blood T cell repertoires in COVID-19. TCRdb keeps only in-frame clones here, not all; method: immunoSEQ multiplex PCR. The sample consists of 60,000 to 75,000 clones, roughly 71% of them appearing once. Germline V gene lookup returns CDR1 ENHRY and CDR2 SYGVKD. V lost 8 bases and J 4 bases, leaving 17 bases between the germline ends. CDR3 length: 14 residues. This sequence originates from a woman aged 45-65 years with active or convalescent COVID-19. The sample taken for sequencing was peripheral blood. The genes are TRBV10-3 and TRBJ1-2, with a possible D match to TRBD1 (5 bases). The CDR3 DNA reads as TGTGCCATCGGGCGGCCGGGGGGGACCTATGGCTACACCTTC. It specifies CAIGRPGGTYGYTF.